This T cell receptor beta chain is drawn from a study of PD-L1 blockade in urothelial cancer. Study at large: Between 0 and 3 prior chemotherapy regimens had been given to patients.

Looked up from germline, CDR1 is MNHEY and CDR2 is SVGAGI. Trimming cost V 2 bases and J 1 base, with 12 bases left between them. CDR3 length: 15 residues. Time point noted: pretreatment peripheral blood. The diagnosis in patients was locally advanced or metastatic urothelial carcinoma. Per patient, between 1 and 8 samples were collected at pretreatment and on-treatment time points. Each PCR contained spiked-in synthetic TCR analog templates. Profiled with immunoSEQ multiplex PCR; TCRdb holds only in-frame clones, not every one. The repertoire holds tens of thousands of clones, with approximately 80% as singletons.

This clonotype was obtained from a man aged 50 to 60 with urothelial cancer. This rearrangement joins TRBV6-5 to TRBJ2-7; the D gene is possibly TRBD2 (5 bases). The sequencing here drew on PBMCs, taken around atezolizumab (anti-PD-L1) treatment. The CDR3 here is CASSYRGSESYEQYF. Here the CDR3 DNA reads TGTGCCAGCAGTTACCGGGGTAGCGAGTCCTACGAGCAGTACTTC.